This TCR beta chain was found in a study of T cell responses to AZD1222 COVID-19 vaccine. Germline CDR1 and CDR2: SNHLY and FYNNEI. V dropped 3 bases and J dropped 2; count of bases not matched to a gene: 10. The CDR3 loop spans 16 amino acids. Assay: immunoSEQ multiplex PCR; the TCRdb copy retains only in-frame clones and omits some. The sample yields about 150,000 clones, roughly 89% seen once. In regard to this clone: The antigen remains undetermined.

Findings and caveats of the study: It should be noted that donors were predominantly white British and more often female, and clonal diversity was possibly underestimated. Spike-specific TCR breadth and depth both grew after two AZD1222 doses.

The J gene is TRBJ2-7, the V gene TRBV2; 7 bases map to TRBD1. The TCR originated in an adult in good health. The source was peripheral blood, collected on day 0 of AZD1222 vaccination. CDR3 amino acids: CASSDSVDRSTYEQYF. In nucleotides, the CDR3 is TGTGCCAGCAGTGATTCTGTGGACAGGTCAACCTACGAGCAGTACTTC. Full variable domain (rest looked up from reference TRBV2 and TRBJ2-7): EPEVTQTPSHQVTQMGQEVILRCVPISNHLYFYWYRQILGQKVEFLVSFYNNEISEKSEIFDDQFSVERPDGSNFTLKIRSTKLEDSAMYFCASSDSVDRSTYEQYFGPGTRLTVT.